This entry describes one T cell receptor beta chain. The antigen is unknown. The CDR3 is 12 amino acids. Germline V gene sequence: CDR1 MNHEY, CDR2 SMNVEV (reference sequence). Trimming pared 7 bases from V and 4 bases from J, leaving 9 bases between. The sample originates from a study of Ad26.COV2.S vaccination and SARS-CoV-2 variants. Study findings and constraints: In TCR breadth and depth analyses, total T cell responses may have been underestimated.

Treatment described: around 19 received Ad26.COV2.S at low or high dose, single or two shots; about 5 received placebo; per-sample allocation not given. The samples date from day 63 after the first vaccine or placebo injection. The administered vaccine (an Ad26 vector) expressed Wuhan-strain SARS-CoV-2 spike. This table comes from immunoSEQ multiplex PCR, and its TCRdb copy is limited to in-frame clones, with some not included. The sample holds 360,000 or so clones, around 90% seen once. The chain links TRBV27 to TRBJ2-3; no definite D call. This specimen consisted of peripheral blood, obtained in a trial of Ad26.COV2.S vaccine versus placebo. The TCR was taken from a person between 18 and 60 years old who received the Ad26.COV2.S COVID-19 vaccine or a placebo. CDR3 in DNA: TGTGCCAGCAAGGGTGGCGCAGATACGCAGTATTTT. Translated, it gives CASKGGADTQYF.